Listed below are T cell receptor beta chains from one sample, sequenced in a study of T cells after somatic rescue of genetic block. Here immunoSEQ multiplex PCR was the method, and the copy in TCRdb shows in-frame clones only, minus some. The top ten hold 10% to 15% of the sample, which has 9,500 to 15,000 clones, around 71% seen once. Sequencing was done on a sample of peripheral blood mononuclear cells (PBMCs). The receptor source for this set is a boy aged 5-17 years. CDR3s include the opening cysteine and the closing phenylalanine or tryptophan. The order of the fields is clone size, D gene, J gene, V gene, CDR3 protein, CDR3 DNA. The D gene is left open where the match is weak. Clone size is stated in some rows and not others, as once, few, many or a class when expanded.

- - TRBJ1-3 TRBV28 CASRSKQGFSGNTIYF TGTGCCAGCAGATCTAAACAGGGCTTCTCTGGAAACACCATATATTTT
- - TRBJ1-4 TRBV5-1 CASSLGGAGYPATNEKLFF TGCGCCAGCAGCTTGGGAGGGGCAGGTTACCCCGCAACTAATGAAAAACTGTTTTTT
- - TRBJ1-4 TRBV25-1 CASSDGGQATNEKLFF TGTGCCAGCAGTGATGGGGGGCAAGCAACTAATGAAAAACTGTTTTTT
- - TRBJ1-6 TRBV7-6 CASSAQGVDNSPLHF TGTGCCAGCAGCGCGCAGGGTGTAGATAATTCACCCCTCCACTTT
- - TRBJ2-2 TRBV5-1 CASSLRAGGDYTGELFF TGCGCCAGCAGCTTGCGGGCCGGGGGCGACTACACCGGGGAGCTGTTTTTT
- - TRBJ2-1 TRBV10-2 CASSALVGVWNEQFF TGCGCCAGCAGTGCCCTAGTGGGGGTGTGGAATGAGCAGTTCTTC
- - TRBJ2-7 TRBV27 CASRILRGEGEQYF TGTGCCAGCAGGATCCTCAGGGGAGAAGGCGAGCAGTACTTC
- - TRBJ2-1 TRBV28 CASSPRPRLRNEQFF TGTGCCAGCAGTCCTAGACCCCGTTTAAGGAATGAGCAGTTCTTC
- TRBD1 TRBJ1-3 TRBV5-6 CASRPTGGSGNTIYF TGTGCCAGCAGGCCCACAGGGGGCTCTGGAAACACCATATATTTT
- TRBD1 TRBJ1-4 TRBV30 CAWGTGGHEKLFF TGTGCCTGGGGGACAGGGGGCCATGAAAAACTGTTTTTT
once - TRBJ1-5 TRBV6-5 CASRARGWVQPQHF TGTGCCAGCAGGGCCCGGGGGTGGGTTCAGCCCCAGCATTTT
- TRBD1 TRBJ2-7 TRBV10-1 CASSTGGSSRVQYF TGCGCCAGCTCTACAGGGGGCTCCTCGAGGGTACAGTACTTC
- - TRBJ2-7 TRBV4-1 CASSLGRTATYEQYF TGCGCCAGCAGCCTGGGGAGGACAGCCACCTACGAGCAGTACTTC
- - TRBJ1-3 TRBV9 CASSVGPSQGNTIYF TGTGCCAGCAGCGTAGGGCCTTCACAGGGAAACACCATATATTTT
- TRBD2 TRBJ2-7 TRBV10-3 CAISEGPAGEQYF TGTGCCATCAGTGAGGGGCCAGCGGGGGAGCAGTACTTC
once TRBD2 TRBJ2-4 TRBV6-1 CASSRPRGGENIQYF TGTGCCAGCAGCCGACCCCGGGGGGGCGAAAACATTCAGTACTTC
medium-sized - TRBJ2-7 TRBV10-3 CAISANLGRDGEQYF TGTGCCATCAGTGCCAACCTGGGCAGGGACGGGGAGCAGTACTTC
- TRBD1 TRBJ2-7 TRBV30 CAWSGDRFYEQYF TGTGCCTGGAGTGGGGACAGATTTTACGAGCAGTACTTC
- - TRBJ1-5 TRBV2 CASRRSSNQPQHF TGTGCCAGCAGAAGGAGTAGCAATCAGCCCCAGCATTTT
- - TRBJ1-3 TRBV7-3 CASSLAAGTGNTIYF TGTGCCAGCAGCCTGGCGGCAGGGACTGGAAACACCATATATTTT
- - TRBJ1-6 TRBV9 CASSPQGKGSPLHF TGTGCCAGCAGCCCCCAGGGGAAGGGATCACCCCTCCACTTT
few TRBD1 TRBJ1-5 TRBV19 CASSDWTGRNQPQHF TGTGCCAGTAGTGACTGGACAGGGCGGAATCAGCCCCAGCATTTT
- - TRBJ1-1 TRBV5-1 CASSLIGAQNTEAFF TGCGCCAGCAGCTTGATCGGGGCCCAGAACACTGAAGCTTTCTTT
- - TRBJ2-7 TRBV28 CASSLGGPRGYEQYF TGTGCCAGCAGTTTAGGTGGACCCCGGGGGTACGAGCAGTACTTC
- - TRBJ2-5 TRBV7-8 CASSYALQKVWAQYF TGTGCCAGCAGCTACGCATTGCAGAAGGTGTGGGCCCAGTACTTC
- TRBD1 TRBJ1-1 TRBV7-4 CASSLPGTGPGLEDTEAFF TGTGCCAGCAGCTTACCCGGGACAGGGCCTGGTCTGGAGGACACTGAAGCTTTCTTT
- - TRBJ2-2 TRBV14 CASRQGTRMGGELFF TGTGCCAGCCGCCAAGGGACAAGAATGGGCGGGGAGCTGTTTTTT
- TRBD1 TRBJ1-1 TRBV19 CASSILRTGGTEAFF TGTGCCAGTAGTATACTGAGGACAGGGGGCACTGAAGCTTTCTTT
- - TRBJ2-3 TRBV27 CASSLRGGWTDTQYF TGTGCCAGCAGTTTAAGGGGGGGCTGGACAGATACGCAGTATTTT
- TRBD1 TRBJ1-2 TRBV6-5 CASRISGQGGYGYTF TGTGCCAGCAGGATCTCGGGACAGGGTGGCTATGGCTACACCTTC
few - TRBJ1-3 TRBV28 CASRTDGNTIYF TGTGCCAGCAGGACAGATGGAAACACCATATATTTT
medium-sized TRBD1 TRBJ1-1 TRBV9 CASSDWDRGGTEAFF TGTGCCAGCAGCGACTGGGACAGGGGAGGAACTGAAGCTTTCTTT
- - TRBJ2-7 TRBV7-6 CASSLGPRDFEQYF TGTGCCAGCAGCTTAGGCCCCAGGGATTTCGAGCAGTACTTC
- TRBD2 TRBJ2-3 TRBV6-5 CASTLSGRGDTQYF TGTGCCAGCACCCTTAGCGGGAGAGGGGATACGCAGTATTTT
- - TRBJ1-6 TRBV5-6 CASTGTLSPLHF TGTGCCAGCACGGGGACATTGTCACCCCTCCACTTT
- - TRBJ1-4 TRBV18 CASSPSWGEKLFF TGTGCCAGCTCACCCTCCTGGGGTGAAAAACTGTTTTTT
- - TRBJ2-7 TRBV6-6 CASSYPGPLMAYEQYF TGTGCCAGCAGTTACCCGGGCCCACTGATGGCCTACGAGCAGTACTTC
once TRBD2 TRBJ2-7 TRBV27 CASSLYATSLSSYEQYF TGTGCCAGCAGTTTATACGCGACTAGCCTTAGCTCCTACGAGCAGTACTTC
- - TRBJ1-1 TRBV6-6 CASRMGTTEAFF TGTGCCAGCAGAATGGGGACCACTGAAGCTTTCTTT
- - TRBJ1-6 TRBV21-1 CASSKGQGASSSYNSPLHF TGTGCCAGCAGCAAAGGACAGGGGGCAAGTTCCTCCTATAATTCACCCCTCCACTTT
once - TRBJ2-5 TRBV18 CASSPPGTAKKAQYF TGTGCCAGCTCACCACCGGGCACCGCCAAGAAGGCCCAGTACTTC
few - TRBJ2-7 TRBV7-2 CASSLEGREQYF TGTGCCAGCAGCTTAGAAGGTCGCGAGCAGTACTTC
- TRBD1 TRBJ1-1 TRBV30 CASWTGLLMNTEAFF TGTGCCTCCTGGACAGGGTTACTCATGAACACTGAAGCTTTCTTT
- - TRBJ1-2 TRBV7-9 CASSLVGGYGYTF TGTGCCAGCAGCTTAGTAGGGGGGTATGGCTACACCTTC
- - TRBJ2-1 TRBV2 CASRQDGSYNEQFF TGTGCCAGCAGACAGGACGGATCCTACAATGAGCAGTTCTTC
- - TRBJ1-5 TRBV21-1 CASSKGGEQGGQPQHF TGTGCCAGCAGCAAGGGCGGGGAACAGGGCGGTCAGCCCCAGCATTTT
few - TRBJ1-4 TRBV2 CASRGYPSAPNEKLFF TGTGCCAGCAGGGGATACCCGTCGGCACCTAATGAAAAACTGTTTTTT
- TRBD1 TRBJ2-7 TRBV5-1 CASSLIYLGTGWNEQYF TGCGCCAGCAGCCTGATCTACCTCGGGACAGGGTGGAACGAGCAGTACTTC
- - TRBJ1-2 TRBV6-1 CASSEAARGSWNYGYTF TGTGCCAGCAGTGAAGCGGCCCGGGGCTCCTGGAACTATGGCTACACCTTC
- - TRBJ2-7 TRBV5-1 CASSLVVSGPYEQYF TGCGCCAGCAGCTTGGTAGTTAGCGGTCCCTACGAGCAGTACTTC